This TCR beta chain was sequenced for a study of blood T cells in healthy people across ages. Alongside a J-beta primer mix, a sample-barcoded 5' primer served in a second PCR lasting roughly 6 to 12 cycles. TCRdb reanalysed the 5' RACE reads using MiXCR and keeps one entry per CDR3 protein. The table shows about 640,000 distinct CDR3 sequences, with about 54% occurring only once. The V gene's germline CDR1 is SGHVS and CDR2 FQNEAQ. After removal of 6 bases from V and 2 bases from J, the junction contained 8 bases not matched to a gene. The CDR3 totals 15 residues. The chain couples TRBV7-8 to TRBJ1-2; 8 bases are shared with TRBD1. The clonotype comes from a man in his sixties in good health. The specimen sequenced was blood. The CDR3 loop reads CASRRGQGQNYGYTF. The DNA of the CDR3 is TGTGCCAGCAGAAGAGGACAGGGACAAAACTATGGCTACACCTTC. Variable domain in full (rest from reference TRBV7-8 and TRBJ1-2): GAGVSQSPRYKVAKRGQDVALRCDPISGHVSLFWYQQALGQGPEFLTYFQNEAQLDKSGLPSDRFFAERPEGSVSTLKIQRTQQEDSAVYLCASRRGQGQNYGYTFGSGTRLTVV.